These 13 T cell receptor beta chains share one sample of origin, sequenced in a study of technical replicates of blood from several donors. TCRdb keeps only in-frame clones here, not all; method: immunoSEQ multiplex PCR. Here the sample spans 70,000 to 80,000 clones, about 90% being singletons. The sample taken for sequencing was T cells isolated from PBMCs. All receptors derive from a human donor in good health.

This clone has more than one count but fewer than ten. This chain joins TRBV7-9 and TRBJ2-3; no firm D call. The CDR3 is 14 residues long. Germline V gene lookup returns CDR1 SEHNR and CDR2 FQNEAQ (reference sequence). With 2 bases removed from V and 2 bases from J, the gap between germline ends came to 8 bases. Written as DNA, the CDR3 is TGTGCCAGCAGCTTATTCGGGTACACAGATACGCAGTATTTT. Its translation is CASSLFGYTDTQYF.

V is TRBV18 and J is TRBJ2-7; the D gene is possibly TRBD1 (5 bases). Germline-derived CDR1 and CDR2 are KGHSH and LQKENI. The CDR3 consists of 14 residues. The germline V and J ends were trimmed by 4 bases and 2 bases, with 12 bases remaining between them. The DNA of the CDR3 is TGTGCCAGCTCACAAGGCGACAGTCCCTACGAGCAGTACTTC. It yields the protein CASSQGDSPYEQYF.

This chain joins TRBV27 and TRBJ2-1; the match to TRBD2 covers 7 bases. The CDR3 covers 13 residues. The junction had 6 bases not matched to a gene; V was cut back by 5 bases and J by 8 bases. Per germline, CDR1 MNHEY and CDR2 SMNVEV (reference sequence). CDR3 coding DNA: TGTGCCAGCAGTACCGGACTAGGCGATGAGCAGTTCTTC. It codes for CASSTGLGDEQFF.

The chain uses TRBV28 and TRBJ2-7; 7 bases match TRBD2. The length of the CDR3 is 19 residues. CDR1 is MDHEN, CDR2 SYDVKM, per germline. The trim removed 3 bases at V and 5 bases at J, leaving 22 bases unmatched. The CDR3 region has the DNA TGTGCCAGCAGTTTTCACCTAGGACTAGAGTCTCCCCGCCGCCACGAGCAGTACTTC. Amino acids: CASSFHLGLESPRRHEQYF.

Written as DNA, the CDR3 is TGCAGCGTTCCGGGACAGTTCCAAGAGACCCAGTACTTC. It is translated as CSVPGQFQETQYF. The chain is built from TRBV29-1 and TRBJ2-5, with 7 bases aligning to TRBD1. V lost 5 bases and J lost 1; bases outside the gene matches: 4. CDR3 size: 13 residues. Germline V gene sequence: CDR1 SQVTM, CDR2 ANQGSEA.

V usage is TRBV19 and J usage is TRBJ1-2; D may be TRBD1 (6 bases). Germline CDR1 is LNHDA and CDR2 is SQIVND (reference sequence). The CDR3 is made up of 14 amino acids. V was clipped by 6 bases and J by 0 bases, with 11 bases between them. The CDR3 here is CASSRTVSNYGYTF. The DNA for the CDR3 is TGTGCCAGTAGCAGGACAGTGTCTAACTATGGCTACACCTTC.

This sequence joins TRBV27 and TRBJ1-5; D is ambiguous. The V gene lost 5 bases and the J gene lost 6 bases, with 11 bases spanning the gap. The germline V gene encodes CDR1 MNHEY and CDR2 SMNVEV (reference sequence). The CDR3 has 13 amino acids. CDR3 residues: CASSAAVGQPQHF. CDR3 nucleotides: TGTGCCAGCAGTGCGGCTGTAGGTCAGCCCCAGCATTTT.

The rearrangement links TRBV5-1 to TRBJ1-1; the D gene is possibly TRBD1 (5 bases). The CDR3 loop spans 14 amino acids. V shed 3 bases and J shed 0 bases, with 9 bases lying between them. In germline, CDR1 is SGHRS, CDR2 YFSETQ. In DNA, the CDR3 is TGCGCCAGCAGCTGGGGGGGTATGAACACTGAAGCTTTCTTT. Its protein product is CASSWGGMNTEAFF.

This sequence joins TRBV6-1 and TRBJ2-2; a weak D match, TRBD1 (6 bases). This CDR3 is built from 13 residues. Germline-derived CDR1 and CDR2 are MNHNS and SASEGT. Trimming took off 4 bases at V and 7 bases at J, with 10 bases between the two ends. In DNA, the CDR3 is TGTGCCAGCAGTGCTTTAGGGGGCGGGGAGCTGTTTTTT. The encoded protein is CASSALGGGELFF.

The chain has TRBV19 and TRBJ2-1; D is perhaps TRBD2 (6 bases). The V and J ends lost 3 bases and 9 bases respectively, with 18 bases between them. This CDR3 comprises 15 residues. CDR1 LNHDA and CDR2 SQIVND come from the germline V gene (reference sequence). The CDR3 bases are TGTGCCAGTAGTATCAGAGTCGGACTACCCACTGAGCAGTTCTTC. Translating it yields CASSIRVGLPTEQFF.

The CDR3 nucleotides read TGCGCCAGCAGCCAAGATTTGGGAGCCTTTTTAGTCGGGGAGCTGTTTTTT. It encodes CASSQDLGAFLVGELFF. The rearrangement uses TRBV4-3 and TRBJ2-2, with a possible D match to TRBD2 (5 bases). This CDR3 contains 17 residues. Trimming removed 0 bases from V and 7 bases from J, with 18 bases in between. From germline, CDR1 is LGHNA and CDR2 YSLEER.

This chain joins TRBV6-5 and TRBJ2-7, with a possible D match to TRBD1 (6 bases). The CDR3 runs 14 residues. Trimming removed 0 bases from V and 2 bases from J, with 8 bases in between. Germline-derived CDR1 and CDR2 are MNHEY and SVGAGI. The CDR3 reads CASSYSRGTYEQYF. As DNA, the CDR3 is TGTGCCAGCAGTTACTCGAGGGGGACCTACGAGCAGTACTTC.

In its sample, this clone was seen a few times. The chain carries TRBV19 and TRBJ1-1; tentative D call: TRBD1 (6 bases). The CDR3 runs 14 residues. CDR1 and CDR2 from the germline V gene are LNHDA and SQIVND (reference sequence). V lost 7 bases and J 3 bases, leaving 15 bases between the germline ends. The CDR3 bases are TGTGCCAGTAACCACGGGGCAGGGGACACTGAAGCTTTCTTT. It yields the protein CASNHGAGDTEAFF.